Sequencing of this TCR beta chain was carried out in a study of blood T cells in healthy people across ages. As for this clonotype: Its antigen remains unknown.

The CDR3 extends over 14 amino acids. Trimming pared 8 bases from V and 3 bases from J, leaving 17 bases between. Germline CDR1 is LNHDA and CDR2 is SQIVND (reference sequence). Broader study findings: Those diversity estimates obtained from one million T cells were thought to be underestimates. Researchers said unsorted PBMCs prevented a conclusive naive versus antigen-experienced comparison.

Isolation per sample recovered at least 7 million PBMCs. Sample-barcoded 5' priming and a J-beta primer mix drove a second PCR of about 6 to 11 cycles. TCRdb itself ran the 5' RACE reads through MiXCR, one entry per CDR3 protein. This repertoire shows 700,000 to 850,000 distinct CDR3 sequences, approximately 53% found once; its top ten account for approximately 40%. The origin of this receptor is a man aged 80 or over in good health. The chain has TRBV19 and TRBJ2-7; tentative D call: TRBD2 (6 bases). Source material: blood. This CDR3 reads CASGHGKGGYEQYF. CDR3 nucleotides: TGTGCCAGTGGGCACGGAAAGGGAGGCTACGAGCAGTACTTC. Full variable domain (remainder filled in from reference TRBV19 and TRBJ2-7): DGGITQSPKYLFRKEGQNVTLSCEQNLNHDAMYWYRQDPGQGLRLIYYSQIVNDFQKGDIAEGYSVSREKKESFPLTVTSAQKNPTAFYLCASGHGKGGYEQYFGPGTRLTVT.